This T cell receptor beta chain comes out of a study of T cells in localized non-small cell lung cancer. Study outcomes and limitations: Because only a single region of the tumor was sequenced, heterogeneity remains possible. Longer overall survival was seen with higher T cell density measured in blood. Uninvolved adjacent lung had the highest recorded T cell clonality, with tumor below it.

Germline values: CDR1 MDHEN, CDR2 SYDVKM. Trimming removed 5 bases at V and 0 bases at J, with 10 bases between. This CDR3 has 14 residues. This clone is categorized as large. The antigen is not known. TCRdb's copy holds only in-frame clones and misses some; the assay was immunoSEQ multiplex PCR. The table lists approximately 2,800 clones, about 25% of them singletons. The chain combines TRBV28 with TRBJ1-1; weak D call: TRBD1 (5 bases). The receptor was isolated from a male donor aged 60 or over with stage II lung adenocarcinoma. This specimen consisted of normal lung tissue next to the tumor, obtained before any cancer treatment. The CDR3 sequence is CASSPTVMNTEAFF. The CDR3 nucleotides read TGTGCCAGCAGTCCGACAGTCATGAACACTGAAGCTTTCTTT.